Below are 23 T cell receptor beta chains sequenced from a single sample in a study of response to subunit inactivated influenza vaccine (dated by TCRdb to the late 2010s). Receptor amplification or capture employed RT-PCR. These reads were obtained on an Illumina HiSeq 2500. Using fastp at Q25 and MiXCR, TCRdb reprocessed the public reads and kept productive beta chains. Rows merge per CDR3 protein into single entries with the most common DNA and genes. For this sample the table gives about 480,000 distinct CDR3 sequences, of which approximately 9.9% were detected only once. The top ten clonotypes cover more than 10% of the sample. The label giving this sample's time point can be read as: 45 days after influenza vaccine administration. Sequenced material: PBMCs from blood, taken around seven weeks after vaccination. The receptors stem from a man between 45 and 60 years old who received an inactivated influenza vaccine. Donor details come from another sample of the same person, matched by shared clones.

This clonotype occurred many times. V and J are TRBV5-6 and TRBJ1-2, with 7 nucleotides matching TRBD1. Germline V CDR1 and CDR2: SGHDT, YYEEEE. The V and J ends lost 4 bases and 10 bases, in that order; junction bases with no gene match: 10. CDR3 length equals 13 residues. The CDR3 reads CASSQAGTDLYTF. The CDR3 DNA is TGTGCCAGCAGCCAAGCCGGGACAGACCTCTACACCTTC.

CDR3 amino acids: CASSFPGHTEAFF. CDR3 nucleotide sequence: TGTGCCAGCAGTTTTCCGGGTCACACTGAAGCTTTCTTT. The chain combines TRBV27 with TRBJ1-1, with no clear D. Looked up from germline, CDR1 is MNHEY and CDR2 is SMNVEV (reference sequence). The CDR3 runs to 13 residues. Deletions cut 3 bases from V and 3 bases from J, with 8 bases between.

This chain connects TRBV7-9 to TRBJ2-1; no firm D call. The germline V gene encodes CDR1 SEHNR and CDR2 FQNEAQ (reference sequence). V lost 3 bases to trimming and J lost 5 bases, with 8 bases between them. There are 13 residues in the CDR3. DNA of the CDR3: TGTGCCAGCAGCTTGCCCTCGGACAATGAGCAGTTCTTC. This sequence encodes CASSLPSDNEQFF.

The CDR3 sequence is CASSLAPTLLYSDRGTQYF. CDR3 DNA sequence: TGTGCCAGCAGCTTAGCCCCAACCCTTCTTTACAGCGACAGAGGGACCCAGTACTTC. The rearrangement uses TRBV7-8 and TRBJ2-5, with TRBD1 as a possible D gene (5 bases). V lost 0 bases, J lost 7 bases, and 27 bases lay in between. The CDR3 totals 19 residues. Germline CDR1 is SGHVS and CDR2 is FQNEAQ.

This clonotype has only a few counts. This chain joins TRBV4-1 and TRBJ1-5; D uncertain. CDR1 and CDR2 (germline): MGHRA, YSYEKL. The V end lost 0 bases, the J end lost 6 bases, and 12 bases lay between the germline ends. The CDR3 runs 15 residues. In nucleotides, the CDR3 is TGCGCCAGCAGCCAAGACTCACGGGTAGGTCAGCCCCAGCATTTT. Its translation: CASSQDSRVGQPQHF.

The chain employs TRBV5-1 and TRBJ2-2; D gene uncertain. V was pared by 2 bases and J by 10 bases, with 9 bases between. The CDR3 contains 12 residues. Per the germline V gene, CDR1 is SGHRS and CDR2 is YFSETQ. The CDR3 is CASSLISPELFF. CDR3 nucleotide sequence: TGCGCCAGCAGCTTAATCAGCCCGGAGCTGTTTTTT.

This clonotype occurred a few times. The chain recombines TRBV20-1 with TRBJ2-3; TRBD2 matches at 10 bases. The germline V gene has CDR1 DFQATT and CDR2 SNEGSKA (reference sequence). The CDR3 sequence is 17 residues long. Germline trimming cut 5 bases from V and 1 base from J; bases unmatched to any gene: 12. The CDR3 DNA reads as TGCAGTGCTGGGAGCGGGAGGGCCTTTCCTGGCACAGATACGCAGTATTTT. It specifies CSAGSGRAFPGTDTQYF.

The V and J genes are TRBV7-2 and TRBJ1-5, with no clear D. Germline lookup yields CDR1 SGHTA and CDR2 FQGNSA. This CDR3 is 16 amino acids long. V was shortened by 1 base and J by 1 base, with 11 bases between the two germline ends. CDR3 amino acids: CASSLERHGSNQPQHF. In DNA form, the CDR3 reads TGTGCCAGCAGCTTAGAACGTCATGGGAGCAATCAGCCCCAGCATTTT.

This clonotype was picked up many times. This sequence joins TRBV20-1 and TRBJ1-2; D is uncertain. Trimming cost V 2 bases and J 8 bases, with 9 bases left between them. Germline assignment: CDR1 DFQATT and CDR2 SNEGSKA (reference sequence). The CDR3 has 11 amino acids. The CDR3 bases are TGCAGTGCTAGAATAGGCAGCGGCTACACCTTC. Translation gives CSARIGSGYTF.

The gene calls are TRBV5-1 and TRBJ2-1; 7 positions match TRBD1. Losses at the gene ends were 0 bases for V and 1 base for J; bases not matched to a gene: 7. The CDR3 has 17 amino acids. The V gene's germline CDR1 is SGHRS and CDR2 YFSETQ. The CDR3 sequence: CASSLAGQLLSYNEQFF. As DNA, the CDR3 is TGCGCCAGCAGCTTGGCGGGACAGCTACTATCCTACAATGAGCAGTTCTTC.

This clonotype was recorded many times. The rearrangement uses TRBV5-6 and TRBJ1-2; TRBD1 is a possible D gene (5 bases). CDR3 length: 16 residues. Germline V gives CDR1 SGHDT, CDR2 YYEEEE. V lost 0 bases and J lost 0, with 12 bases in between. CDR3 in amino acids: CASSLANGGTNYGYTF. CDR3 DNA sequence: TGTGCCAGCAGCTTGGCCAATGGGGGGACTAACTATGGCTACACCTTC.

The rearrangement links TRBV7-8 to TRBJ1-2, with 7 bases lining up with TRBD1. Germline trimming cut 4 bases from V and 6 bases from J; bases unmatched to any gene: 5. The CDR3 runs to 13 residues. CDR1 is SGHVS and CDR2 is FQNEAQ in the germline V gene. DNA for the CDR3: TGTGCCAGCAGCTCCCTAACAGGGGATGGCTACACCTTC. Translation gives CASSSLTGDGYTF.

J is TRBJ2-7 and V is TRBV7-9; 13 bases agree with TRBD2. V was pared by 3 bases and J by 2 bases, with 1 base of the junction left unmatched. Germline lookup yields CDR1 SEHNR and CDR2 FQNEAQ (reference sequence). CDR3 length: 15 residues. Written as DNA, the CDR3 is TGTGCCAGCAGCTTGACTAGCGGGGGGCCCTACGAGCAGTACTTC. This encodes CASSLTSGGPYEQYF.

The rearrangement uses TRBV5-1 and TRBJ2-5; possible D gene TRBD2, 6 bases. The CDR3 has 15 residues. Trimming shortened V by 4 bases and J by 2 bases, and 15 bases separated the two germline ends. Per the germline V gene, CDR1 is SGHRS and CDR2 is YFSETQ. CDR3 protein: CASSRLRGLQETQYF. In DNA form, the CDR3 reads TGCGCCAGCAGCAGGTTGCGGGGACTGCAAGAGACCCAGTACTTC.

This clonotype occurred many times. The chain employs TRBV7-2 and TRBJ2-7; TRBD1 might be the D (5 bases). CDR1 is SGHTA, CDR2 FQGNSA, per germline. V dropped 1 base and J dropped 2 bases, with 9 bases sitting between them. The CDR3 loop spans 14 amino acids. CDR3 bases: TGTGCCAGCAGCTTAGAACAGGTAGCCTACGAGCAGTACTTC. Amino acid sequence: CASSLEQVAYEQYF.

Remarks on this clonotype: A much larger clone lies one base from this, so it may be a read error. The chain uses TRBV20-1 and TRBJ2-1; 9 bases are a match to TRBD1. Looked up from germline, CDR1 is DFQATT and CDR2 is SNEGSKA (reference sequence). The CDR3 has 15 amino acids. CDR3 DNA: TGCTGTGCTAGAGATGGAGGGACAGGGAACAATGAGCAGTTCTTC. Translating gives CCARDGGTGNNEQFF.

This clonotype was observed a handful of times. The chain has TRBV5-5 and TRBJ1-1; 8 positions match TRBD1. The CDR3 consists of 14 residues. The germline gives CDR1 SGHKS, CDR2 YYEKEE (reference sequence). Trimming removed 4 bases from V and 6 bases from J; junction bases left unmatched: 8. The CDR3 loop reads CASSIQTGAAEAFF. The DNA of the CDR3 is TGTGCCAGCAGCATTCAGACAGGGGCGGCTGAAGCTTTCTTT.

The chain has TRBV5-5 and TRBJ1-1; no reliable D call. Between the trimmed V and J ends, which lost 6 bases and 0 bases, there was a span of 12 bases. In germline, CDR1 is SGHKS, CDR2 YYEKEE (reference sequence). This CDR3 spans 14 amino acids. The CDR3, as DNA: TGTGCCAGCACTTGGACGGATATGAACACTGAAGCTTTCTTT. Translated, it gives CASTWTDMNTEAFF.

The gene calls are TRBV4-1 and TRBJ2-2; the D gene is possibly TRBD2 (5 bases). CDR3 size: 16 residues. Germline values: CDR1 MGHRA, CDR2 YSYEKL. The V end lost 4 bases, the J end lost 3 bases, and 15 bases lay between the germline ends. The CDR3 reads CASSPSGNGDTGELFF. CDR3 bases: TGCGCCAGCAGCCCCTCCGGGAACGGGGACACCGGGGAGCTGTTTTTT.

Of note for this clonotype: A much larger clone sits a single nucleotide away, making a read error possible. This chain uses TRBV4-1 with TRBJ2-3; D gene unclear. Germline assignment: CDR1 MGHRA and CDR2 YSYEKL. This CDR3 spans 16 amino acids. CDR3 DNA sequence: TGCGCCAGCAGCCAAGATGCACCTCCTAACACAGATACGCAGTTTTTT. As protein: CASSQDAPPNTDTQFF.

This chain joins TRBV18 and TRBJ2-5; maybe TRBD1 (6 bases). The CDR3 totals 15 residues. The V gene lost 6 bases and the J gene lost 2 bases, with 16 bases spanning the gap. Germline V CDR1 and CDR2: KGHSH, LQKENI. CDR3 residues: CASSEQGRSQETQYF. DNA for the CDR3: TGTGCCAGCTCCGAACAGGGAAGGAGTCAAGAGACCCAGTACTTC.

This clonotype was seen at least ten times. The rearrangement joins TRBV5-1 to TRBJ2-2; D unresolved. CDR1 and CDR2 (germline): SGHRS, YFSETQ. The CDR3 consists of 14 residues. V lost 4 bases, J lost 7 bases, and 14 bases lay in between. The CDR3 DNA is TGCGCCAGCAGCACCGTTTATCGGAGCGGGGAGCTGTTTTTT. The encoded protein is CASSTVYRSGELFF.

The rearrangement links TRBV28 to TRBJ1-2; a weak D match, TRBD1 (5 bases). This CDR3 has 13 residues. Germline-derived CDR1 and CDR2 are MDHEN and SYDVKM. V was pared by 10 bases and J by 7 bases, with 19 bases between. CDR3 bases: TGTGCCACCGCCCGGCAGGGTCCCTCTGGCTACACCTTC. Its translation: CATARQGPSGYTF.